The following is a T cell receptor beta chain sequence with its context. The antigen this receptor binds is unknown. Per-nucleotide qualities are absent, and no much larger clonotype sits a single base away. This sample is drawn from a study of OX40 agonist ivuxolimab in advanced cancers. Study-wide context: The costimulatory receptor OX40 (CD134) was targeted by ivuxolimab, a fully human IgG2 agonistic monoclonal antibody. Intravenous ivuxolimab was administered to patients every 2 weeks at six dose levels: 0.01, 0.1, 0.3, 1.5, 3 and 10 mg/kg. Of the roughly 50 dose-escalation patients, hepatocellular carcinoma was present in about 20, melanoma in roughly 15, renal cell carcinoma in 9 and head and neck cancer in 9. In the dose-escalation cohort, more than 75% of patients were male, and the mean age was roughly 60 years, with a range of about 23 to 90. Prior anti-PD-1, anti-PD-L1 or anti-CTLA-4 therapy was permitted, and checkpoint inhibitors had been received by roughly 40% of dose-escalation patients. Partial responses occurred in three dose-escalation patients: two with cutaneous melanoma and one with hepatocellular carcinoma. The point of sequencing TCRbeta in the periphery was to test whether ivuxolimab changed TCR sequence diversity and drove clonal T-cell expansion. The paper reports the monotherapy dose-escalation portion (N of about 52 patients) of the phase I ivuxolimab trial.

General conclusions and limits of the study: Partial responders in the 0.1-3.0 mg/kg groups had among the lowest normalized peripheral clonal expansion, especially among CD8+ T cells. After ivuxolimab, expanded clones were on average more numerous among CD8+ T cells than among CD4+ T cells. The antigen specificity of the clonally expanded peripheral T cells was not determined. Low levels of normalized T-cell clonal expansion were also seen in some patients who did not respond. At doses of 0.1 to 3.0 mg/kg, clonal expansion of both CD4+ and CD8+ T cells in blood was seen between baseline and week 6.

Genomic DNA was isolated from the sorted cells so that the TCRbeta CDR3 region could be sequenced. TCRbeta CDR3 regions were sequenced using the immunoSEQ Assay. TCRdb limited this immuneACCESS table to in-frame rearrangements with V and J called. A share of clones is missing; checked studies link under half to unresolved V genes, and the rest is unexplained. The sample table contains 30,000 to 45,000 clones; only one count was recorded for roughly 92% of them. The top ten hold around 20% of the sample. The trial excluded patients who had a history of autoimmune disease or who were on systemic immunosuppression. Peripheral blood for TCR sequencing was collected from all dose cohorts at baseline, on cycle 4 day 1, and on cycle 7 day 1. The samples were drawn from a first-in-human, open-label, multicenter phase I dose-escalation trial of ivuxolimab. Adults with locally advanced or metastatic melanoma, renal cell carcinoma, hepatocellular carcinoma or head and neck squamous cell carcinoma were enrolled in the trial. CD4+ and CD8+ T cells were sorted separately from peripheral blood before TCR sequencing.

At the junction V is shortened by 6 bases and J by 0 bases, with 10 bases in between. The germline V gene yields SQVTM for CDR1 and ANQGSEA for CDR2. Including cysteine and phenylalanine, the CDR3 has 13 amino acids. The retained sequence is limited to the CDR3, 39 bases, with the frame set at the first base. The receptor comes from an adult with an advanced solid tumor such as melanoma, head and neck, liver or kidney cancer. The rearrangement joined TRBV29-1 to TRBJ2-3, and perhaps TRBD1 as D gene, on 5 matching bases. The sequenced sample was CD4+ or CD8+ T cells sorted from blood, obtained in a trial of the OX40 agonist ivuxolimab. The CDR3 sequence is CSVSTASTDTQYF. The bases are TGCAGCGTCTCGACAGCTAGCACAGATACGCAGTATTTT.